This TCR beta chain was captured in a study of OX40 agonist ivuxolimab in advanced cancers. Across the whole study: Ivuxolimab, an antibody that agonizes OX40 (CD134), was administered to the patients. People who had prior anti-PD-1, anti-PD-L1 or anti-CTLA-4 therapy could take part, and around 39% had some. Every patient in dose escalation had hepatocellular carcinoma, melanoma, renal cell or head and neck cancer.

The data were produced by immunoSEQ multiplex PCR, yet TCRdb's version contains in-frame clones alone and is incomplete. The table records approximately 84,000 clones, 75% to 95% of them present only once. Anyone with autoimmune disease history or systemic immunosuppression was excluded. Germline V gene data show CDR1 as SGHRS and CDR2 as YFSETQ. This CDR3 has 14 amino acids. Trimming left V 1 base short and J 8 bases short, with 15 bases between. Material: CD4+ or CD8+ T cells sorted from blood, obtained in a trial of the OX40 agonist ivuxolimab. The source of this sequence is an adult with an advanced solid tumor such as melanoma, head and neck, liver or kidney cancer. The V gene is TRBV5-1, the J gene TRBJ1-1; tentative D call: TRBD1 (6 bases). The CDR3 region is CASSLWLGGFEAFF. The DNA for the CDR3 is TGCGCCAGCAGCTTGTGGTTGGGGGGCTTCGAAGCTTTCTTT. Complete variable domain (other parts from reference TRBV5-1 and TRBJ1-1): KAGVTQTPRYLIKTRGQQVTLSCSPISGHRSVSWYQQTPGQGLQFLFEYFSETQRNKGNFPGRFSGRQFSNSRSEMNVSTLELGDSALYLCASSLWLGGFEAFFGQGTRLTVV.